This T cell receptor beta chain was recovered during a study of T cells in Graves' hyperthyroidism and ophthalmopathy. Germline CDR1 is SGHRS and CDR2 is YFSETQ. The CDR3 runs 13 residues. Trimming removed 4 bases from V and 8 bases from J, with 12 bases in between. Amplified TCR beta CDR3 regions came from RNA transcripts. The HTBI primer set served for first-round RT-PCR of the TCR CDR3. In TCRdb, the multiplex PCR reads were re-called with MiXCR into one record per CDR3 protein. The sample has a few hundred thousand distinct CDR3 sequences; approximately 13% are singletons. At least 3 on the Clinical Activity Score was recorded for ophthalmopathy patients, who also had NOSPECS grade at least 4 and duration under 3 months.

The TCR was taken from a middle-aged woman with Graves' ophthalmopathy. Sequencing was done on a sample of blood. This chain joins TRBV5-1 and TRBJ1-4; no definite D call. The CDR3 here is CASSNPSREKLFF. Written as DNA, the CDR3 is TGCGCCAGCAGCAACCCCTCCCGGGAAAAACTGTTTTTT.